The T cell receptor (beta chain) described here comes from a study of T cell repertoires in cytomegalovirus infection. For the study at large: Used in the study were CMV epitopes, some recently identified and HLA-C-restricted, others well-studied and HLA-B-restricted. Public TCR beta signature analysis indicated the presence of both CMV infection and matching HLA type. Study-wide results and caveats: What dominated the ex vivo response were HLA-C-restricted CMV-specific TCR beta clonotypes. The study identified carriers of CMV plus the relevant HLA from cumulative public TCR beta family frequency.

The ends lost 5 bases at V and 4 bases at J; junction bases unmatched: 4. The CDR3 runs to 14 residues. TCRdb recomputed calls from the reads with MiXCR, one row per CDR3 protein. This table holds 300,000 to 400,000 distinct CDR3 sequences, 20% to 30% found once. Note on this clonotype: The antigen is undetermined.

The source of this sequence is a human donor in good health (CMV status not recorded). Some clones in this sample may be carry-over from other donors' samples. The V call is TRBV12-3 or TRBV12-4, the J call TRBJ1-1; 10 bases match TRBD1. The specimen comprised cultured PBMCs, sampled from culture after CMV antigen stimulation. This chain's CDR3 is CASSGTGVLTEAFF. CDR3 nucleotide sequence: TGTGCCAGCAGTGGGACAGGGGTCCTCACTGAAGCTTTCTTT.